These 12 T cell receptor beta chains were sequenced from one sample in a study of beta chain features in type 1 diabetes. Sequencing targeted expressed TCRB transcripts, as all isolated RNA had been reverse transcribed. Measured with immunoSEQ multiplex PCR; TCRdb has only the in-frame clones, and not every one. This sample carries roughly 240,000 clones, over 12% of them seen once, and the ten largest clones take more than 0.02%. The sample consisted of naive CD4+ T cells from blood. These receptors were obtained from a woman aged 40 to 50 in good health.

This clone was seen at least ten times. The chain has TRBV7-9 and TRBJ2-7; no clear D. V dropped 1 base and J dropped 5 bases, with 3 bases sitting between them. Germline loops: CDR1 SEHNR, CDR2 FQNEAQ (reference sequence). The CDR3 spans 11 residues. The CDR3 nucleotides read TGTGCCAGCAGCTTAGTCGACGAGCAGTACTTC. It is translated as CASSLVDEQYF.

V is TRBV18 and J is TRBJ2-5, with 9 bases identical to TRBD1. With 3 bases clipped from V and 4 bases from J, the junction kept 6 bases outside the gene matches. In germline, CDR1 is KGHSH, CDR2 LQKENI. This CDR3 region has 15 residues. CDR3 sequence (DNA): TGTGCCAGCTCACCGTCACAGGGGGCCGGAGAGACCCAGTACTTC. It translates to CASSPSQGAGETQYF.

CDR3 nucleotide sequence: TGTGCCAGCATCCGTGGCGGGAACACTGAAGCTTTCTTT. Translation: CASIRGGNTEAFF. The chain employs TRBV11-2 and TRBJ1-1; D not resolved. Germline V gene sequence: CDR1 SGHAT, CDR2 FQNNGV. V shed 7 bases and J shed 1 base, with 10 bases lying between them. The CDR3 consists of 13 residues.

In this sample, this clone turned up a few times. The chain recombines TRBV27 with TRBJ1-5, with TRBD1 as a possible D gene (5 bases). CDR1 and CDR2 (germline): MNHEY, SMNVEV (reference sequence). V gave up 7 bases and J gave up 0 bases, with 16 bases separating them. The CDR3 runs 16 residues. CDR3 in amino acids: CASKLKPTDSNQPQHF. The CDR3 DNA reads TGTGCCAGCAAGTTGAAACCGACAGATAGCAATCAGCCCCAGCATTTT.

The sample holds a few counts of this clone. The CDR3 sequence is CAIRQYNSPLHF. The CDR3 coding sequence is TGTGCCATCAGACAGTATAATTCACCCCTCCACTTT. The chain has TRBV10-3 and TRBJ1-6; no clear D gene. This CDR3 comprises 12 residues. Germline lookup yields CDR1 ENHRY and CDR2 SYGVKD. V was pared by 6 bases and J by 4 bases, with 4 bases between.

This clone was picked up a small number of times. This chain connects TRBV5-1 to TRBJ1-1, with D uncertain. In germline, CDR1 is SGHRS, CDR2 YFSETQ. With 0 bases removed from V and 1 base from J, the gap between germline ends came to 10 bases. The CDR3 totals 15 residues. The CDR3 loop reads CASSLARQPNTEAFF. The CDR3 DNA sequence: TGCGCCAGCAGCTTGGCGCGGCAGCCGAACACTGAAGCTTTCTTT.

CDR3 amino acids: CASSYSGVTDTQYF. The CDR3 DNA reads TGTGCCAGCAGTTACTCGGGAGTCACAGATACGCAGTATTTT. V is TRBV6-5 and J is TRBJ2-3, with D possibly TRBD2 on 5 matching bases. Germline values: CDR1 MNHEY, CDR2 SVGAGI. Trimming removed 0 bases from V and 2 bases from J, with 6 bases in between. This CDR3 region has 14 residues.

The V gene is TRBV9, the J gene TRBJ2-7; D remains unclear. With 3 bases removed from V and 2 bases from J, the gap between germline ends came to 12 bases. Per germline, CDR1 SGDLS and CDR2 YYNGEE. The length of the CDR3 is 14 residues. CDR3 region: CASSEDGLAYEQYF. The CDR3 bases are TGTGCCAGCAGCGAAGACGGGTTGGCCTACGAGCAGTACTTC.

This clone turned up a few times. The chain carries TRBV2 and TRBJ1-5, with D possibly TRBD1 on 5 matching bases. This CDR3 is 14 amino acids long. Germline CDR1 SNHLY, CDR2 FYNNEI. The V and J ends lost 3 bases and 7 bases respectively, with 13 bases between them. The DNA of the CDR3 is TGTGCCAGCAGTGACCGTTCGGGGGTCCAGCCCCAGCATTTT. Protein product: CASSDRSGVQPQHF.

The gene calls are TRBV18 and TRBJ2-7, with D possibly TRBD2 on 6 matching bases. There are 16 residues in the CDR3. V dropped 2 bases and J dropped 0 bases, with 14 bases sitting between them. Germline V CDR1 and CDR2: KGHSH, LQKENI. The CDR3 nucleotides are TGTGCCAGCTCACCAGTCGGCGGGGCTTTCTCCTACGAGCAGTACTTC. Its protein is CASSPVGGAFSYEQYF.

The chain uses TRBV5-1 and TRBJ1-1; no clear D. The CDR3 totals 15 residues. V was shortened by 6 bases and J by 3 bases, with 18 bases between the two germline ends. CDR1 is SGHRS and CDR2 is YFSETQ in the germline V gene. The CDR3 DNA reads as TGCGCCAGCAACGACCAGACTGTACGTGACACTGAAGCTTTCTTT. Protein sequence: CASNDQTVRDTEAFF.

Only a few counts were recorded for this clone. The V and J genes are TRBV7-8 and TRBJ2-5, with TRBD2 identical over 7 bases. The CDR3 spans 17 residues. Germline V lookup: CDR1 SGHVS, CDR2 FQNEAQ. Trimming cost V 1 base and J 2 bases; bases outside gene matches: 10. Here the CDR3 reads CASSLGRTSSEQETQYF. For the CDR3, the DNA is TGTGCCAGCAGCTTAGGCCGGACTAGTTCGGAGCAAGAGACCCAGTACTTC.